This TCR beta chain was sequenced during a study of blood T cell repertoires in COVID-19. Losses at the gene ends were 5 bases for V and 6 bases for J; bases not matched to a gene: 8. This CDR3 comprises 14 residues. Germline lookup yields CDR1 SEHNR and CDR2 FQNEAQ (reference sequence). Assay: immunoSEQ multiplex PCR; the TCRdb copy retains only in-frame clones and omits some. The top ten clones hold around 2% of a sample with around 150,000 clones, roughly 93% of them seen once. This TCR was recovered from an older woman with COVID-19, enrolled during active disease. The sample consisted of peripheral blood. The J gene is TRBJ2-7, the V gene TRBV7-9, with 9 nucleotides matching TRBD1. CDR3 in amino acids: CASSLRDRESEQYF. DNA for the CDR3: TGTGCCAGCAGCCTTCGGGACAGGGAAAGCGAGCAGTACTTC.